This TCR beta chain was sequenced in a study of blood T cell repertoires in COVID-19. As for the study in general: Samples representing acute and convalescent COVID-19 were sourced from the United States, Italy and Spain. PBMCs, B-cell-depleted T cells, or T cells were the source of the cDNA or gDNA that made up the material.

This clone was observed a single time. The authors' processing: Using reference gene primer amplification, nucleated cell counts were estimated. The protocol was immunoSEQ multiplex PCR, while the TCRdb copy is restricted to in-frame clones and leaves out a portion. Clone size and V and J calls were adopted from that table, with D and trimming inferred from the DNA. The data show 65,000 to 80,000 clones, roughly 89% seen once. Germline CDR1 reads SGHRS; CDR2 reads YFSETQ. The length of the CDR3 is 16 residues. The V segment lost 1 base and the J segment 2 bases; nucleotides outside the gene matches: 5.

The TCR comes from a man between 25 and 39 years old with acute or convalescent COVID-19. The specimen was peripheral blood. The chain combines TRBV5-1 with TRBJ2-1, with 8 positions matching TRBD2. The CDR3 loop reads CASSLRTSGTYNEQFF. The CDR3 DNA follows: TGCGCCAGCAGCTTGAGAACTAGCGGTACCTACAATGAGCAGTTCTTC.